The T cell receptor (beta chain) under discussion was sequenced for a study of T cells in Graves' hyperthyroidism and ophthalmopathy. Trimming stripped 4 bases from V and 0 bases from J, with 12 bases between. This CDR3 has 16 residues. Germline V gives CDR1 MDHEN, CDR2 SYDVKM. RNA transcripts gave rise to amplified TCR beta CDR3 regions. RT-PCR in the first round (using the HTBI primer set) targeted the TCR CDR3. One entry per CDR3 protein results from TCRdb running MiXCR on the multiplex PCR reads. Seen here are over 500,000 distinct CDR3 sequences, 15% to 20% observed once, and the top ten hold about 31%.

Input material: blood. This chain connects TRBV28 to TRBJ1-4, with unresolved D. This TCR derives from a woman in her 30s with Graves' ophthalmopathy. Here the CDR3 reads CASSSMGRATNEKLFF. In DNA, the CDR3 is TGTGCCAGCAGTTCAATGGGCAGAGCAACTAATGAAAAACTGTTTTTT. The full variable domain, rest sourced from reference TRBV28 and TRBJ1-4, is DVKVTQSSRYLVKRTGEKVFLECVQDMDHENMFWYRQDPGLGLRLIYFSYDVKMKEKGDIPEGYSVSREKKERFSLILESASTNQTSMYLCASSSMGRATNEKLFFGSGTQLSVL.